This is a list of T cell receptor beta chains from one sample in a study of graft-versus-host responses after intestinal transplantation. This table comes from immunoSEQ multiplex PCR, and its TCRdb copy is limited to in-frame clones, with some not included. The data hold 85,000 to 100,000 clones, with 86% observed a single time. Sequences were derived from PBMCs, sampled 255 days after intestinal transplant. These TCRs come from a human patient who received an intestinal transplant, so some T cells may come from the graft donor. Both conserved end residues are part of each CDR3. A D gene is named only where the DNA matches it firmly. Clone size is not always given. Where it is, it says once, few, many or a class for expanded clones.

v_call,d_call,j_call,clone_size,cdr3_aa,cdr3_nt
TRBV7-8,TRBD1,TRBJ2-7,.,CASSWGQGLYYEQYF,TGTGCCAGCAGCTGGGGACAGGGGCTTTACTACGAGCAGTACTTC
TRBV28,.,TRBJ2-7,.,CASSPRRPYEQYF,TGTGCCAGCAGCCCCAGGCGGCCCTACGAGCAGTACTTC
TRBV29-1,.,TRBJ1-1,.,CSVDWRGNTEAFF,TGCAGCGTTGACTGGAGGGGGAACACTGAAGCTTTCTTT
TRBV19,.,TRBJ2-3,.,CASSIILRRGDSTDTQYF,TGTGCCAGTAGTATAATCCTAAGGCGAGGAGATAGCACAGATACGCAGTATTTT
TRBV27,.,TRBJ2-2,few,CASRSLGLGETGELFF,TGTGCCAGCAGGTCTTTGGGACTTGGGGAAACCGGGGAGCTGTTTTTT
TRBV28,.,TRBJ1-5,.,CASSATGGGSNQPQHF,TGTGCCAGCAGTGCGACCGGGGGGGGTAGCAATCAGCCCCAGCATTTT
TRBV27,.,TRBJ2-2,.,CASSSLRVRDTGELFF,TGTGCCAGCAGTTCGCTCAGGGTTAGGGACACCGGGGAGCTGTTTTTT
TRBV6-4,.,TRBJ2-3,.,CASSEQGTDTQYF,TGTGCCAGCAGTGAACAGGGCACAGATACGCAGTATTTT
TRBV27,.,TRBJ2-7,.,CASSWAGAYEQYF,TGTGCCAGCAGTTGGGCAGGCGCCTACGAGCAGTACTTC
TRBV5-1,TRBD2,TRBJ2-5,.,CASSRTSGGDWETQYF,TGCGCCAGCAGCAGGACTAGCGGGGGGGATTGGGAGACCCAGTACTTC
TRBV7-9,.,TRBJ2-3,few,CASSLGGVPADTQYF,TGTGCCAGCAGCTTAGGAGGTGTTCCCGCAGATACGCAGTATTTT
TRBV19,.,TRBJ2-1,.,CATLGEYNEQFF,TGTGCCACCCTAGGGGAATACAATGAGCAGTTCTTC
TRBV7-2,TRBD1,TRBJ2-6,.,CASSLVATGAGANVLTF,TGTGCCAGCAGCTTAGTAGCAACAGGGGCTGGGGCCAACGTCCTGACTTTC
TRBV29-1,TRBD1,TRBJ2-3,few,CSVVGGTGGIADTQYF,TGCAGCGTTGTCGGGGGGACAGGGGGCATCGCAGATACGCAGTATTTT
TRBV5-4,.,TRBJ2-7,.,CASSLGEAIYEQYF,TGTGCCAGCAGCTTGGGGGAGGCGATCTACGAGCAGTACTTC
TRBV6-1,TRBD1,TRBJ2-7,.,CASSDDRGVRDEQYF,TGTGCCAGCAGTGACGACAGGGGTGTTAGGGACGAGCAGTACTTC
TRBV6-1,.,TRBJ1-1,.,CASSPLGGPNTEAFF,TGTGCCAGCAGCCCCCTGGGGGGTCCTAACACTGAAGCTTTCTTT
TRBV4-2,.,TRBJ1-6,.,CASSQGRSSYNSPLHF,TGTGCCAGCAGCCAGGGGAGGAGCTCCTATAATTCACCCCTCCACTTT
TRBV4-1,.,TRBJ2-2,.,CASSQGPGELFF,TGCGCCAGCAGCCAAGGCCCCGGGGAGCTGTTTTTT
TRBV5-1,TRBD1,TRBJ1-1,.,CASSLGDRGSEAFF,TGCGCCAGCAGCTTGGGGGACAGGGGATCTGAAGCTTTCTTT
TRBV7-3,TRBD1,TRBJ1-1,once,CASSQGGNTEAFF,TGTGCCAGCAGCCAGGGGGGGAACACTGAAGCTTTCTTT
TRBV18,.,TRBJ1-5,.,CASSPTQGSNQPQHF,TGTGCCAGCTCACCTACTCAGGGTAGCAATCAGCCCCAGCATTTT
TRBV28,.,TRBJ1-2,once,CASSLYPSSNYGYTF,TGTGCCAGCAGTTTATACCCCAGTTCTAACTATGGCTACACCTTC
TRBV5-4,.,TRBJ1-6,.,CASSPGGGHNSPLHF,TGTGCCAGCAGCCCCGGCGGGGGGCATAATTCACCCCTCCACTTT
TRBV7-6,TRBD2,TRBJ2-1,.,CASSPPGHATSGIQFF,TGTGCCAGCAGCCCCCCCGGACATGCGACTAGCGGGATCCAGTTCTTC
TRBV6-1,TRBD1,TRBJ2-7,.,CASTRTGRFNYEQYF,TGTGCCAGCACCCGGACAGGGCGCTTTAACTACGAGCAGTACTTC
TRBV6-1,.,TRBJ2-2,few,CASSTSRWGTGELFF,TGTGCCAGCAGTACCAGTAGGTGGGGCACCGGGGAGCTGTTTTTT
TRBV19,TRBD1,TRBJ1-2,few,CASSLLTGVVGYTF,TGTGCCAGTAGTTTGTTAACAGGGGTGGTTGGCTACACCTTC
TRBV6-1,TRBD1,TRBJ1-4,once,CASSGDSHEKLFF,TGTGCCAGCAGTGGGGACAGCCATGAAAAACTGTTTTTT
TRBV5-1,TRBD1,TRBJ1-2,.,CASSGGQARPSHYGYTF,TGCGCCAGCAGCGGGGGACAGGCGAGACCTTCCCACTATGGCTACACCTTC
TRBV28,.,TRBJ2-5,few,CASSLDKETQYF,TGTGCCAGCAGTTTGGACAAAGAGACCCAGTACTTC
TRBV7-9,TRBD1,TRBJ1-1,.,CASSSPGQGWAEAFF,TGTGCCAGCAGCTCACCTGGACAGGGATGGGCTGAAGCTTTCTTT
TRBV9,.,TRBJ2-3,.,CASSVGGEDTQYF,TGTGCCAGCAGCGTAGGCGGGGAGGATACGCAGTATTTT
TRBV2,TRBD1,TRBJ1-4,.,CATLLGQVISPEKLFF,TGTGCCACCTTGCTCGGACAGGTGATAAGTCCAGAAAAACTGTTTTTT
TRBV2,TRBD2,TRBJ2-3,.,CASRMGGTQYF,TGTGCCAGCAGGATGGGGGGGACGCAGTATTTT
TRBV5-6,.,TRBJ1-3,.,CASSFVGRDNQNTIYF,TGTGCCAGCAGCTTTGTCGGCCGGGACAATCAAAACACCATATATTTT
TRBV7-6,.,TRBJ2-1,.,CASSLEYGTNEQFF,TGTGCCAGCAGCTTAGAGTACGGTACCAATGAGCAGTTCTTC
TRBV15,.,TRBJ1-2,.,CATSRDGQSYGYTF,TGTGCCACCAGCAGAGATGGACAGAGCTATGGCTACACCTTC
TRBV28,TRBD1,TRBJ1-1,.,CASWDSLNTEAFF,TGTGCCAGCTGGGACAGCCTGAACACTGAAGCTTTCTTT
TRBV29-1,.,TRBJ1-1,.,CSAKANTEAFF,TGCAGCGCCAAGGCGAACACTGAAGCTTTCTTT
TRBV7-3,TRBD1,TRBJ2-2,.,CASSRTGNTGELFF,TGTGCCAGCAGCCGGACAGGGAACACCGGGGAGCTGTTTTTT
TRBV30,.,TRBJ1-2,few,CAWRVGHPYGYTF,TGTGCCTGGAGAGTGGGTCACCCCTATGGCTACACCTTC